This T cell receptor beta chain was identified in a study of blood T cell repertoires in COVID-19 (dated by TCRdb to 2020 to 2021). As for the study more broadly: Collaborator samples came from the United States, Italy and Spain and covered acute and convalescent phases of COVID-19. The sample metadata nearly always contained a de-identified subject ID, COVID-19 status, age in years and sex. The samples were drawn from two sources: the first 160 participants of the ongoing ImmuneRACE study, and 1,000 to 1,500 subjects contributed by 6 global collaborators. Where available, HLA class I and class II types were taken from metadata supplied by the sample provider and were not determined by assay-based typing. Subjects who had been exposed to COVID-19, were actively infected with it, or had recovered from it provided the deeply sampled blood TCRbeta repertoires that made up the dataset. The prospective study material was composed of cDNA or gDNA derived from T cells, B-cell-depleted T cells, or PBMCs. The repertoires were released in a freely available public database meant as a resource for research on the immune response to SARS-CoV-2. Points the paper makes about the study in general: Clinical and demographic metadata were provided uncurated, with the amount varying by source and participant.

The CDR3 holds 13 amino acids from the cysteine to the phenylalanine. Only CDR3 DNA is held: 39 bases, read in frame from base 1. The germline V gene supplies CDR1 MDHEN and CDR2 SYDVKM. V drops 3 bases and J drops 8 bases, leaving 10 bases in between. In the prospective study, participants were roughly 18 to 95 years old, resided in under 30 geographic areas of the United States, and were enrolled through a virtual design. In the prospective study, cohorts were assigned on the basis of participant-reported clinical history obtained from a screening survey and a study questionnaire. Mobile phlebotomists in the prospective study collected whole blood, serum and a nasopharyngeal or oropharyngeal swab from every participant. Participants in the prospective study had the option to provide additional blood draws and questionnaires over a 2-month period. Before DNA extraction, blood samples from the prospective study were shipped at room temperature or frozen.

TCRbeta CDR3 regions were amplified from genomic DNA by means of the immunoSEQ Assay, a bias-controlled multiplex PCR. On the authors' methods: Nucleated cell counts per sample were estimated from amplification of reference gene primers within the assay. Sequence reads were collapsed and filtered to measure the absolute abundance of every unique TCRbeta CDR3 rearrangement. Productive Simpson clonality was computed per sample as the square root of Simpson's diversity index over productive rearrangements. Entries here come from immuneACCESS through TCRdb and include only in-frame sequences with V and J called. Some clones fail to appear in such tables; in the studies checked, an unresolved V gene covers under half of the shortfall, and the cause of the remainder is unknown. V, J and clone size are those of that table, while D and trimming were read from the DNA. The sample includes 190,000 or so clones, with about 87% observed a single time. The ten most abundant clones make up about a tenth of the sample.

In the case of this clone: No cognate antigen has been identified for it. The sample holds no much larger clone one base away, and base qualities are not on file.

The sequence joins TRBV28 to TRBJ1-4; TRBD1 could be the D gene, as 6 bases match. The source material was PBMCs or T cells enriched from blood (not recorded which). The clonotype originates from a man aged 18 to 30 with acute COVID-19. The DNA reads TGTGCCAGCAGTTTGACAGGTTGGGAAAAACTGTTTTTT. Protein translation: CASSLTGWEKLFF. The full variable domain, with segments outside the CDR3 supplied by the reference TRBV28 and TRBJ1-4 proteins, appears as DVKVTQSSRYLVKRTGEKVFLECVQDMDHENMFWYRQDPGLGLRLIYFSYDVKMKEKGDIPEGYSVSREKKERFSLILESASTNQTSMYLCASSLTGWEKLFFGSGTQLSVL.